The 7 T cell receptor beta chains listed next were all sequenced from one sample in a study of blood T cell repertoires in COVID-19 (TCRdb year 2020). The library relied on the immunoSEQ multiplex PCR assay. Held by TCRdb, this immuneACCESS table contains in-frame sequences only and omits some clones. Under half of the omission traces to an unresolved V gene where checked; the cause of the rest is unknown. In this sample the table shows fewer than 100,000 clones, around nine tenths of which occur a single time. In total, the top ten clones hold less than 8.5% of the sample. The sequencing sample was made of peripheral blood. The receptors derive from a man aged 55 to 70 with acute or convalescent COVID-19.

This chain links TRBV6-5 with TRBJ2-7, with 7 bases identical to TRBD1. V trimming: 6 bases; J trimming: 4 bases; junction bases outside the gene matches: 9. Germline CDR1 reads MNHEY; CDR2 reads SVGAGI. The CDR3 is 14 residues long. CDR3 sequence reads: CASRADRDSYEQYF. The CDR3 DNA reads TGTGCCAGCAGGGCAGACAGGGATTCATACGAGCAGTACTTC.

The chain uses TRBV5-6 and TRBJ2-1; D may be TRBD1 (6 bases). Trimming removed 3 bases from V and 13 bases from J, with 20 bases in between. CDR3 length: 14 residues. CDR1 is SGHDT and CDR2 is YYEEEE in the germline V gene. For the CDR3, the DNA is TGTGCCAGCAGCTACTCCGGGACAAAAACGGCCCAGTTCTTC. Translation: CASSYSGTKTAQFF.

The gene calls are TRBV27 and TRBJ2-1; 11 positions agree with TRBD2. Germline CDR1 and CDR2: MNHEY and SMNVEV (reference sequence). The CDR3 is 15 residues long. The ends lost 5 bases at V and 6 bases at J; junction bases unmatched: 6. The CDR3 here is CASSPLAGVANEQFF. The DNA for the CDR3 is TGTGCCAGCAGTCCACTAGCGGGAGTGGCCAATGAGCAGTTCTTC.

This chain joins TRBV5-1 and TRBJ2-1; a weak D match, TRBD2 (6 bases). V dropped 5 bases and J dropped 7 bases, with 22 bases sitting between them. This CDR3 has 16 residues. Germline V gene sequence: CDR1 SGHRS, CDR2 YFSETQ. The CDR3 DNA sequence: TGCGCCAGCAGGGGGTCGGGCGGGGTGATTACGAATGAGCAGTTCTTC. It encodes CASRGSGGVITNEQFF.

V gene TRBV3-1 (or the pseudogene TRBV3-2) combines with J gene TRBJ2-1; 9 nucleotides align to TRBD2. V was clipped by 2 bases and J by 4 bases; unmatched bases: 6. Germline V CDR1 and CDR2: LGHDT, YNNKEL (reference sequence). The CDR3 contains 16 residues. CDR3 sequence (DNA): TGTGCCAGCAGCCAACGAAGCGGGGGGCTTTACAATGAGCAGTTCTTC. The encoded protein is CASSQRSGGLYNEQFF.

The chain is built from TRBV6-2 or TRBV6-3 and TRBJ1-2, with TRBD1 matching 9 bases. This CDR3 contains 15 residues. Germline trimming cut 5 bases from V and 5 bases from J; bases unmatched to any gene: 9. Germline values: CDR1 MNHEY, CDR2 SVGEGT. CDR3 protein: CASSTRQGELYGYTF. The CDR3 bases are TGTGCCAGCAGTACCCGACAGGGGGAACTTTATGGCTACACCTTC.

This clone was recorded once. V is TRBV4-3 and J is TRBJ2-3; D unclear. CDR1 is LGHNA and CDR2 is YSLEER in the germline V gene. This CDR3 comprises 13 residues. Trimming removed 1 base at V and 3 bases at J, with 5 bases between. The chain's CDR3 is CASSQVQTDTQYF. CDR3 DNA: TGCGCCAGCAGCCAAGTGCAGACAGATACGCAGTATTTT.